Listed below are T cell receptor beta chains from one sample, sequenced in a study of blood T cell repertoires in COVID-19. Produced via immunoSEQ multiplex PCR; TCRdb's table is partial and in-frame only. This sample carries some 110,000 clones, 90% to 95% of them seen once, and the ten largest clones take approximately 5.5%. The sequencing input was peripheral blood. These receptors were taken from a human donor in a cohort sampled during active COVID-19. Both conserved end residues are part of each CDR3. Fields, in order: V gene, D gene, J gene, clone size, CDR3 protein, CDR3 DNA. The D gene is left open where the match is weak. For some rows the clone size is stated as once, few or many, or as a class when expanded; others skip it.

TRBV7-2	TRBD2	TRBJ2-2	-	CASSLLGTGGPVGELFF	TGTGCCAGCAGCCTCTTGGGGACGGGAGGGCCCGTCGGGGAGCTGTTTTTT
TRBV28	-	TRBJ2-3	-	CASSLSSAITDTQYF	TGTGCCAGCAGTTTGAGTAGCGCAATCACAGATACGCAGTATTTT
TRBV7-3	TRBD2	TRBJ2-1	-	CASTLLAGGQDEQFF	TGTGCCAGCACCCTTCTAGCGGGGGGGCAGGATGAGCAGTTCTTC
TRBV10-3	TRBD1	TRBJ2-3	-	CAISDRDRTTTDTQYF	TGTGCCATCAGTGATAGGGACAGGACAACGACAGATACGCAGTATTTT
TRBV9	-	TRBJ2-7	-	CASSPGTPYEQYF	TGTGCCAGCTCCCCGGGGACTCCCTACGAGCAGTACTTC
TRBV28	TRBD1	TRBJ1-5	-	CASSLWGQGSRQPQHF	TGTGCCAGCAGTTTATGGGGACAGGGTAGTAGGCAGCCCCAGCATTTT
TRBV7-9	-	TRBJ2-5	-	CASSASGLQETQYF	TGTGCCAGCAGCGCCTCGGGACTGCAAGAGACCCAGTACTTC
TRBV5-5	-	TRBJ1-5	-	CASSLSGAKNQPQHF	TGTGCCAGCAGCTTGTCAGGGGCGAAGAATCAGCCCCAGCATTTT
TRBV27	TRBD2	TRBJ2-3	-	CASSLLAGGGTDTQYF	TGTGCCAGCAGTCTTTTAGCGGGGGGGGGCACAGATACGCAGTATTTT
TRBV6-2/TRBV6-3	-	TRBJ2-1	-	CASSSRGSSYNEQFF	TGTGCCAGCAGTTCGAGGGGGAGCTCCTACAATGAGCAGTTCTTC
TRBV28	-	TRBJ2-7	-	CASSLVFGSSYEQYF	TGTGCCAGCAGTTTAGTCTTCGGTAGCTCCTACGAGCAGTACTTC
TRBV18	-	TRBJ2-7	-	CASLPSVRTDFFGEQYF	TGTGCCAGCTTACCATCCGTAAGGACAGATTTTTTCGGGGAGCAGTACTTC
TRBV28	-	TRBJ2-7	-	CAAQGPWEQYF	TGTGCCGCTCAGGGTCCATGGGAGCAGTACTTC
TRBV5-1	TRBD2	TRBJ2-1	-	CASSSVGAGGPGSSYNEQFF	TGCGCCAGCAGCTCGGTAGGGGCGGGAGGGCCCGGAAGCTCCTACAATGAGCAGTTCTTC
TRBV4-1	TRBD2	TRBJ2-1	-	CASSHSRGGESSYNEQFF	TGCGCCAGCAGCCATTCTCGGGGGGGGGAGAGCTCCTACAATGAGCAGTTCTTC
TRBV24-1	-	TRBJ2-7	few	CATGTPYEQYF	TGTGCCACCGGGACTCCTTACGAGCAGTACTTC
TRBV3-1/TRBV3-2	TRBD1	TRBJ2-5	-	CASSRAGGSQETQYF	TGTGCCAGCAGCCGGGCAGGGGGTAGCCAAGAGACCCAGTACTTC
TRBV4-3	TRBD1	TRBJ2-3	-	CASSLGTGPYTQYF	TGCGCCAGCAGCCTGGGGACAGGCCCTTATACGCAGTATTTT
TRBV7-9	TRBD1	TRBJ2-3	-	CASSLDTGQVVAPTDTQYF	TGTGCCAGCAGCTTAGATACGGGACAGGTTGTTGCTCCCACAGATACGCAGTATTTT
TRBV6-5	TRBD2	TRBJ2-5	-	CASKTSGSETQYF	TGTGCCAGCAAGACTAGCGGGAGTGAGACCCAGTACTTC
TRBV9	TRBD1	TRBJ1-1	-	CASSVGDSLNTEAFF	TGTGCCAGCAGCGTAGGGGACAGCCTGAACACTGAAGCTTTCTTT
TRBV7-9	TRBD1	TRBJ2-7	few	CASSSGTGVYEQYF	TGTGCCAGCAGCTCCGGGACAGGGGTCTACGAGCAGTACTTC
TRBV19	-	TRBJ1-5	-	CASSISRSSNQPQHF	TGTGCCAGTAGTATAAGTCGGTCGAGCAATCAGCCCCAGCATTTT
TRBV27	-	TRBJ2-7	-	CASSLQGSSYEQYF	TGTGCCAGCAGTTTACAGGGAAGCTCCTACGAGCAGTACTTC
TRBV11-2	-	TRBJ2-5	-	CASSLTGGQATRETQYF	TGTGCCAGCAGCTTGACCGGGGGGCAGGCGACCAGGGAGACCCAGTACTTC
TRBV4-2	-	TRBJ2-3	-	CASSQARGGVDTQYF	TGTGCCAGCAGCCAAGCGCGAGGAGGGGTAGATACGCAGTATTTT
TRBV30	-	TRBJ2-2	once	CAWRHMLLAGELFF	TGTGCCTGGAGGCACATGCTCCTTGCCGGGGAGCTGTTTTTT
TRBV13	TRBD1	TRBJ2-5	-	CASSSGQQETQYF	TGTGCCAGCAGCTCGGGACAGCAAGAGACCCAGTACTTC
TRBV4-2	TRBD2	TRBJ2-7	few	CASSQDPSGTYEQYF	TGTGCCAGCAGCCAAGATCCTAGCGGGACCTACGAGCAGTACTTC
TRBV6-2/TRBV6-3	-	TRBJ1-5	-	CASSPQQGNQPQHF	TGTGCCAGCAGCCCTCAACAGGGTAATCAGCCCCAGCATTTT
TRBV4-2	-	TRBJ2-7	-	CASSQVPGVTYEQYF	TGTGCCAGCAGCCAAGTGCCAGGGGTAACCTACGAGCAGTACTTC
TRBV4-3	-	TRBJ1-2	-	CASSQDQARAANGYTF	TGCGCCAGCAGCCAAGATCAGGCCAGGGCAGCCAATGGCTACACCTTC
TRBV7-9	-	TRBJ2-7	once	CASSFLSSYEQYF	TGTGCCAGCAGCTTCCTTAGCTCCTACGAGCAGTACTTC
TRBV12-5	-	TRBJ2-5	-	CASGFVAAGRETQYF	TGTGCTAGTGGTTTTGTAGCGGCGGGGCGGGAGACCCAGTACTTC
TRBV6-5	-	TRBJ1-2	-	CASRIQGVSFGYTF	TGTGCCAGCAGAATACAGGGAGTCAGCTTTGGCTACACCTTC
TRBV7-2	-	TRBJ2-7	-	CASSPSFVEQYF	TGTGCCAGCAGCCCCTCCTTTGTCGAGCAGTACTTC
TRBV5-1	TRBD1	TRBJ2-7	-	CASSSRQGSYEQYF	TGCGCCAGCAGTTCCCGACAGGGATCCTACGAGCAGTACTTC
TRBV18	-	TRBJ1-2	-	CASSPGADFAGYTF	TGTGCCAGCTCACCAGGGGCAGATTTTGCTGGCTACACCTTC
TRBV5-4	-	TRBJ2-1	-	CASSWSGGGGNEQFF	TGTGCCAGCAGCTGGAGCGGAGGGGGGGGTAATGAGCAGTTCTTC
TRBV18	TRBD2	TRBJ2-1	-	CASSPPGDYSGNEQFF	TGTGCCAGCTCACCACCGGGGGACTACTCGGGGAATGAGCAGTTCTTC
TRBV27	TRBD1	TRBJ1-2	-	CASSTNLQGDGYTF	TGTGCCAGCAGCACGAATTTACAGGGGGATGGCTACACCTTC
TRBV19	-	TRBJ2-1	-	CASSIRGVDEQFF	TGTGCCAGTAGCATCAGGGGGGTGGATGAGCAGTTCTTC
TRBV5-6	-	TRBJ2-1	-	CASSLFYEQFF	TGTGCCAGCAGCTTGTTCTATGAGCAGTTCTTC
TRBV30	-	TRBJ1-1	-	CAWSGTGSTEAFF	TGTGCCTGGAGTGGTACAGGGTCCACTGAAGCTTTCTTT
TRBV3-1/TRBV3-2	-	TRBJ2-1	-	CASSQVLRDEQFF	TGTGCCAGCAGCCAAGTTCTCAGGGATGAGCAGTTCTTC
TRBV5-6	TRBD2	TRBJ2-5	-	CASSRYRLASVSETQYF	TGTGCCAGCAGCCGTTACCGACTAGCGAGCGTATCGGAGACCCAGTACTTC
TRBV5-6	TRBD1	TRBJ1-1	once	CASSSGGPNTEAFF	TGTGCCAGCAGCTCAGGGGGCCCGAACACTGAAGCTTTCTTT